The rows below give T cell receptor beta chains drawn from one sample of a study of blood T cell repertoires in COVID-19. Profiling relied on immunoSEQ multiplex PCR, and the TCRdb table lists in-frame clones only, not all of them. This sample has 200,000 to 250,000 clones, with almost 90% found just once. Sequenced sample: peripheral blood. The receptor source for this set is a woman aged 55-70 years with acute or convalescent COVID-19. The CDR3 runs from the conserved cysteine through the conserved F or W. A D gene is named only where the DNA matches it firmly. Part of the rows lack a size; the others show once, few, many or a class for expanded clones.

>14|NA|TRBD1|TRBV29-1|TRBJ1-2
TGCAGCGTTGAAGTTCACAGGGGCAACTATGGCTACACCTTC
CSVEVHRGNYGYTF
>15|NA|TRBD1|TRBV30|TRBJ1-2
TGTGCCTGGAGTGTATACCGGGACAGGGGAGGTGGCTACACCTTC
CAWSVYRDRGGGYTF
>16|NA|TRBD2|TRBV5-4|TRBJ2-1
TGTGCCAGCAGCTTCGGTACGTTAGCGGGCATCAATGAGCAGTTCTTC
CASSFGTLAGINEQFF
>14|NA|NA|TRBV11-2|TRBJ1-3
TGTGCCAGCAGCTTGGACGGAGGAGGAAACACCATATATTTT
CASSLDGGGNTIYF
>13|NA|NA|TRBV5-1|TRBJ2-7
TGCGCCAGCAGCCCGGTCGAGCCAATCGAGCAGTACTTC
CASSPVEPIEQYF
>13|NA|NA|TRBV18|TRBJ1-2
TGTGCCAGCTCACCCAGGGGTCTCTATGGCTACACCTTC
CASSPRGLYGYTF
>15|NA|NA|TRBV19|TRBJ1-2
TGTGCCAGTAGTATGGGCAGCTCCACCCTCTATGGCTACACCTTC
CASSMGSSTLYGYTF
>14|few|NA|TRBV2|TRBJ2-1
TGTGCCAGCAGTCCACTCAGACAGTTCCCTGAGCAGTTCTTC
CASSPLRQFPEQFF
>14|NA|NA|TRBV7-9|TRBJ1-2
TGTGCCAGCAGCTTAGCGGGCACAAACTATGGCTACACCTTC
CASSLAGTNYGYTF
>17|NA|TRBD1|TRBV20-1|TRBJ1-5
TGCAGTGCCAGTAAGGCGTCTTTGGGACAGAGCAATCAGCCCCAGCATTTT
CSASKASLGQSNQPQHF
>14|NA|NA|TRBV7-2|TRBJ1-2
TGTGCCAGCAGCCCTAGGGGGACGGTATATGGCTACACCTTC
CASSPRGTVYGYTF
>17|NA|TRBD1|TRBV7-4|TRBJ1-5
TGTGCCAGCAGCTTATGGGGGGACAGGGGCCTTTATCAGCCCCAGCATTTT
CASSLWGDRGLYQPQHF
>15|NA|TRBD1|TRBV5-1|TRBJ2-5
TGCGCCAGCAGCTCAACAGGGGACAGAGGGGAGACCCAGTACTTC
CASSSTGDRGETQYF
>14|NA|NA|TRBV19|TRBJ1-1
TGTGCCAGTAGTATCCGCGGAGGGAACACTGAAGCTTTCTTT
CASSIRGGNTEAFF
>13|NA|TRBD1|TRBV28|TRBJ1-5
TGTGCCAGCAGCCTGGACAGGGTTAAGCCCCAGCATTTT
CASSLDRVKPQHF
>16|NA|TRBD1|TRBV15|TRBJ2-4
TGTGCCACCAGCTTCCCCGGGACAGGAGCCAAAAACATTCAGTACTTC
CATSFPGTGAKNIQYF
>15|NA|NA|TRBV5-1|TRBJ2-1
TGCGCCAGCAGCCTTAAGACAGAGCCCTACAATGAGCAGTTCTTC
CASSLKTEPYNEQFF
>15|NA|NA|TRBV6-1|TRBJ2-1
TGTGCCAGCAGTGAACCAGGGATTTCCTACAATGAGCAGTTCTTC
CASSEPGISYNEQFF
>15|NA|NA|TRBV4-1|TRBJ1-5
TGCGCCAGCAGCCAAGGGGCTCGGAGCAATCAGCCCCAGCATTTT
CASSQGARSNQPQHF
>16|NA|TRBD1|TRBV19|TRBJ1-2
TGTGCCAGTAGTCCCGGGACAGGGCGGACTAACTATGGCTACACCTTC
CASSPGTGRTNYGYTF
>15|NA|TRBD1|TRBV6-4|TRBJ2-1
TGTGCCAGCAGTCCGGACAGGGGGCGCGACAATGAGCAGTTCTTC
CASSPDRGRDNEQFF
>14|NA|NA|TRBV30|TRBJ1-5
TGTGCCTGGAGTGGGGGACTACAGAATCAGCCCCAGCATTTT
CAWSGGLQNQPQHF
>15|NA|TRBD1|TRBV4-2|TRBJ2-2
TGTGCCAGCAGCCGCCTAACAGGGGACACCGGGGAGCTGTTTTTT
CASSRLTGDTGELFF
>15|NA|TRBD1|TRBV3-1/TRBV3-2|TRBJ2-7
TGTGCCAGCAGCCAAGATGGGACAGGGAAGTACGAGCAGTACTTC
CASSQDGTGKYEQYF
>17|NA|NA|TRBV3-1/TRBV3-2|TRBJ1-2
TGTGCCAGCAGCCAAGACCACTATGGCGGGCCTAACTATGGCTACACCTTC
CASSQDHYGGPNYGYTF
>15|NA|NA|TRBV5-1|TRBJ1-1
TGCGCCAGCAGCTTGTTTGACAGCATGAACACTGAAGCTTTCTTT
CASSLFDSMNTEAFF
>13|NA|NA|TRBV6-5|TRBJ2-1
TGTGCCAGCAGGGACAAAGCAGTCAATGAGCAGTTCTTC
CASRDKAVNEQFF
>16|NA|TRBD2|TRBV6-2/TRBV6-3|TRBJ2-3
TGTGCCAGCAGTACCGCCCGGACTAGCGGGACAGATACGCAGTATTTT
CASSTARTSGTDTQYF
>18|few|TRBD2|TRBV19|TRBJ2-1
TGTGCCAGTAGTATAGATCCTGGACTAGCGAGCTCCTACAATGAGCAGTTCTTC
CASSIDPGLASSYNEQFF
>15|NA|NA|TRBV2|TRBJ2-7
TGTGCCAGCAGGGAAACAGGGACCCTCTCCTACGAGCAGTACTTC
CASRETGTLSYEQYF
>13|once|TRBD2|TRBV12-3/TRBV12-4|TRBJ2-7
TGTGCCAGCAGTTTAGGGACTAGGTACGAGCAGTACTTC
CASSLGTRYEQYF
>16|few|TRBD1|TRBV12-5|TRBJ2-7
TGTGCTAGTGGTTTGGTAGTGGGACAGGGGGCCTACGAGCAGTACTTC
CASGLVVGQGAYEQYF
>15|NA|TRBD2|TRBV6-2/TRBV6-3|TRBJ2-2
TGTGCCAGCAGCAGAGCGGGAGGGGGGACCGGGGAGCTGTTTTTT
CASSRAGGGTGELFF
>15|NA|TRBD1|TRBV7-7|TRBJ1-5
TGTGCTAGCAGCCCCGGGACAGGGCCAAATCAGCCCCAGCATTTT
CASSPGTGPNQPQHF
>22|NA|TRBD2|TRBV19|TRBJ2-3
TGTGCCAGTAGTACTTCGGTTATGGGCTCGACAAGAGCGGGGCGCTTCACAGATACGCAGTATTTT
CASSTSVMGSTRAGRFTDTQYF
>15|once|NA|TRBV2|TRBJ2-2
TGTGCCAGCAGTGCCCTGATAGGGGGAACCGGGGAGCTGTTTTTT
CASSALIGGTGELFF
>18|NA|TRBD1|TRBV5-3|TRBJ2-3
TGTGCCAGAAGCCGTGGAGCCAATTTCGGACAGGTGGGAGATACGCAGTATTTT
CARSRGANFGQVGDTQYF
>14|NA|NA|TRBV11-2|TRBJ2-1
TGTGCCAGCAGCTTCGGCCGAGGCCCCGGCTCCCAGTTCTTC
CASSFGRGPGSQFF
>13|NA|TRBD1|TRBV19|TRBJ2-5
TGTGCCAGTAGCACGACAGGGACAGAGACCCAGTACTTC
CASSTTGTETQYF
>14|NA|NA|TRBV7-9|TRBJ2-1
TGTGCCAGCAGCAGAACAAACTCCTACAATGAGCAGTTCTTC
CASSRTNSYNEQFF
>14|NA|NA|TRBV5-1|TRBJ2-1
TGCGCCAGCAGCTTGGACGCCACAAACAATGAGCAGTTCTTC
CASSLDATNNEQFF
>14|NA|TRBD1|TRBV5-5|TRBJ1-6
TGTGCCAGCAGTACCGGGACAGGGGAATCACCCCTCCACTTT
CASSTGTGESPLHF
>15|NA|TRBD1|TRBV9|TRBJ1-2
TGTGCCAGCAGCGTGGACGGACAGGGGATCTATGGCTACACCTTC
CASSVDGQGIYGYTF
>14|NA|NA|TRBV28|TRBJ2-3
TGTGCCAGCAGTTTCCTCCGGGGCACAGATACGCAGTATTTT
CASSFLRGTDTQYF
>15|few|TRBD1|TRBV7-6|TRBJ2-7
TGTGCCAGCAGCTTAGACAGGGGGCCTAGGTACGAGCAGTACTTC
CASSLDRGPRYEQYF
>14|NA|NA|TRBV5-1|TRBJ1-2
TGCGCCAGCAGCTCACTTAGCATCACGAATGGCTACACCTTC
CASSSLSITNGYTF
>14|NA|TRBD1|TRBV6-1|TRBJ2-7
TGTGCCAGCAGTGAAGTGACAGGGCCCTCCGAGCAGTACTTC
CASSEVTGPSEQYF
>14|NA|TRBD1|TRBV30|TRBJ1-1
TGTGCCTGGAGCCCGGGACAGAAGAACACTGAAGCTTTCTTT
CAWSPGQKNTEAFF
>15|few|NA|TRBV7-2|TRBJ2-3
TGTGCCAGCACCCTTACCATGAGGAGCACAGATACGCAGTATTTT
CASTLTMRSTDTQYF
>14|NA|NA|TRBV3-1/TRBV3-2|TRBJ1-2
TGTGCCAGCAGCCAAGCTCGGGTGAACTATGGCTACACCTTC
CASSQARVNYGYTF
>15|once|NA|TRBV29-1|TRBJ1-4
TGCAGCGTTACCTTTGCACAGGGCGGTAATGAAAAACTGTTTTTT
CSVTFAQGGNEKLFF
>13|NA|NA|TRBV18|TRBJ1-2
TGTGCCAGCTCACCTCACGAGGACTATGGCTACACCTTC
CASSPHEDYGYTF
>14|NA|TRBD2|TRBV24-1|TRBJ2-3
TGTGCCACCACGACTAGCGGGAGGCCAGATACGCAGTATTTT
CATTTSGRPDTQYF
>14|NA|NA|TRBV28|TRBJ2-7
TGTGCCAGCAGTTTACAGGGAAGTGGGTACGAGCAGTACTTC
CASSLQGSGYEQYF
>15|NA|NA|TRBV2|TRBJ1-1
TGTGCCAGCAGTACAGGCGCCCATGATGACACTGAAGCTTTCTTT
CASSTGAHDDTEAFF